Listed here are 10 T cell receptor beta chains from one sample, sequenced in a study of cytomegalovirus exposure and HLA in healthy donors. The table came from immunoSEQ multiplex PCR; TCRdb's copy has only in-frame clones and leaves some out. The sample has 65,000 or so clones; 90% to 95% are singletons. Sequencing used PBMCs. The receptor source for this set is a man between 18 and 35 years old in good health and CMV-seropositive.

The chain links TRBV9 to TRBJ2-1, with D perhaps matching TRBD2 (5 bases). The CDR3 has 13 amino acids. Germline loops: CDR1 SGDLS, CDR2 YYNGEE. V lost 5 bases and J 4 bases, leaving 10 bases between the germline ends. CDR3: CASSPGNYNEQFF. CDR3 DNA: TGTGCCAGCAGTCCGGGGAATTACAATGAGCAGTTCTTC.

This chain joins TRBV18 and TRBJ1-6; perhaps TRBD1 as D (6 bases). V was trimmed by 4 bases and J by 7 bases, leaving 11 bases between them. The CDR3 covers 14 residues. CDR1 is KGHSH and CDR2 is LQKENI in the germline V gene. CDR3 nucleotides: TGTGCCAGCTCACGGCTGGGGGCAAATTCACCCCTCCACTTT. Its translation is CASSRLGANSPLHF.

The chain joins TRBV6-5 to TRBJ2-2, with D perhaps TRBD1 (5 bases). The CDR3 runs to 14 residues. The germline V gene encodes CDR1 MNHEY and CDR2 SVGAGI. Trimming removed 4 bases from V and 7 bases from J, with 13 bases in between. CDR3 coding DNA: TGTGCCAGCAGTTCGTCCAGGGTAGTCGGGGAGCTGTTTTTT. This sequence encodes CASSSSRVVGELFF.

The chain has TRBV19 and TRBJ2-1, with a possible D match to TRBD2 (6 bases). Trimming took 5 bases from V and 5 from J, leaving 19 bases between them. Germline loops: CDR1 LNHDA, CDR2 SQIVND (reference sequence). This CDR3 has 16 amino acids. CDR3 bases: TGTGCCAGTAGTGGGGTACCGGGACTTCCTAACAATGAGCAGTTCTTC. Its protein product is CASSGVPGLPNNEQFF.

The chain links TRBV6-1 to TRBJ2-7, with TRBD2 matching 10 bases. The CDR3 is made up of 13 amino acids. V trimming: 9 bases; J trimming: 7 bases; junction bases outside the gene matches: 9. Per germline, CDR1 MNHNS and CDR2 SASEGT. CDR3 amino acids: CASNPAGGPEQYF. DNA for the CDR3: TGTGCCAGTAACCCAGCGGGGGGGCCGGAGCAGTACTTC.

The V and J genes are TRBV30 and TRBJ2-1; 10 nucleotides match TRBD2. Germline V gene lookup returns CDR1 GTSNPN and CDR2 SVGIG (reference sequence). The CDR3 is 13 residues long. CDR3 nucleotide sequence: TGTGCGGGGGGAGCGGGAGGGTACAATGAGCAGTTCTTC. The encoded protein is CAGGAGGYNEQFF.

The chain joins TRBV27 to TRBJ2-1, with TRBD2 matching 8 bases. CDR3 size: 14 residues. V was clipped by 6 bases and J by 4 bases; unmatched bases: 5. Germline CDR1 MNHEY, CDR2 SMNVEV (reference sequence). This chain's CDR3 is CASREASGYNEQFF. The CDR3 nucleotides are TGTGCCAGCAGGGAGGCTAGCGGGTACAATGAGCAGTTCTTC.

The V call is TRBV21-1, the J call TRBJ2-7; the D call of TRBD2 is as the table states it, not checked on the DNA. TRBV21-1 is a listed pseudogene. This CDR3 has 15 residues. CDR3 loop: CATTPAGEGPYEQYF. The DNA for the CDR3 is TGTGCCACCACCCCTGCGGGAGAGGGGCCCTACGAGCAGTACTTC.

In regard to this clone: The same CDR3 can be traced to other DNA sequences in this sample. The chain is built from TRBV9 and TRBJ2-3; D is unclear. Germline CDR1 and CDR2: SGDLS and YYNGEE. V lost 3 bases, J lost 4 bases, and 15 bases lay in between. CDR3 length equals 15 residues. In nucleotides, the CDR3 is TGTGCCAGCAGCGCAAACCCGGGTGGTCCAGATACGCAGTATTTT. Protein sequence: CASSANPGGPDTQYF.

The chain recombines TRBV11-1 with TRBJ1-3, with D maybe TRBD1 (6 bases). This CDR3 is 16 amino acids long. Trimming removed 7 bases from V and 0 bases from J, with 16 bases in between. The germline V gene encodes CDR1 SGHAT and CDR2 FQDESV (reference sequence). In nucleotides, the CDR3 is TGTGCCAGCAAACTGGGACACTCGATCTCTGGAAACACCATATATTTT. Protein: CASKLGHSISGNTIYF.